In its sample, the clone carrying this T cell receptor (beta chain) was seen once. As processed by the authors: Reference gene primer amplification in the assay estimated nucleated cell counts. TCRdb keeps only in-frame clones here, not all; method: immunoSEQ multiplex PCR. For V, J and clone size, that table is used; D and trimming come from the DNA. Altogether about 140,000 clones are present, under 80% being singletons, with the ten largest covering less than 15%. Germline V gene sequence: CDR1 SGHTA, CDR2 FQGNSA. This CDR3 is built from 14 residues. J was trimmed by 6 bases and V by 0 bases; bases with no gene match: 4. The data originate from a study of blood T cell repertoires in COVID-19. Study background: The United States, Italy and Spain provided the acute and convalescent COVID-19 samples.

The rearrangement links TRBV7-2 to TRBJ2-7; 8 bases map to TRBD1. Sequencing was carried out using peripheral blood. The source is an elderly man with acute or convalescent COVID-19. Here the CDR3 DNA reads TGTGCCAGCAGCTTAGCCCAGGGGGCTGCCGAGCAGTACTTC. It is translated as CASSLAQGAAEQYF.